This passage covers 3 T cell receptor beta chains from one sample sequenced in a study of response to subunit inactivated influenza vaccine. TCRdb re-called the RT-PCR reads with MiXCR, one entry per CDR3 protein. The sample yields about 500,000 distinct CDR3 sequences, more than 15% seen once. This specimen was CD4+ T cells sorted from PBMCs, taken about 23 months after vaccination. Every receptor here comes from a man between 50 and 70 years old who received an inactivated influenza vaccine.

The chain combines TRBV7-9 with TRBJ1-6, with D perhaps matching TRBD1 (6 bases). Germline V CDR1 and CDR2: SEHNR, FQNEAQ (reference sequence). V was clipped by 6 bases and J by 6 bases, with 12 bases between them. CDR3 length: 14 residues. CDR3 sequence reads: CASRAGQINSPLHF. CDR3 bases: TGTGCCAGCAGGGCGGGACAAATTAATTCACCCCTCCACTTT.

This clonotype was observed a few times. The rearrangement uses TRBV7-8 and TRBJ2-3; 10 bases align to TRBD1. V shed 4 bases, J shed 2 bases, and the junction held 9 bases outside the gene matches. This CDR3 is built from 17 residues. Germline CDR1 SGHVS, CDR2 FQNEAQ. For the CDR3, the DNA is TGTGCCAGCAGCTCACGAGACAGGGGGCTACTCACAGATACGCAGTATTTT. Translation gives CASSSRDRGLLTDTQYF.

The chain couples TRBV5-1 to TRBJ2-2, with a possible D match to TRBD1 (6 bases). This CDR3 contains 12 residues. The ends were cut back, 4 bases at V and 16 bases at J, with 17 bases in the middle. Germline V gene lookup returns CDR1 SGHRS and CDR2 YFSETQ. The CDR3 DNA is TGCGCCAGCAGCGGAGACGGGACACACGCGTTTTTT. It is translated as CASSGDGTHAFF.